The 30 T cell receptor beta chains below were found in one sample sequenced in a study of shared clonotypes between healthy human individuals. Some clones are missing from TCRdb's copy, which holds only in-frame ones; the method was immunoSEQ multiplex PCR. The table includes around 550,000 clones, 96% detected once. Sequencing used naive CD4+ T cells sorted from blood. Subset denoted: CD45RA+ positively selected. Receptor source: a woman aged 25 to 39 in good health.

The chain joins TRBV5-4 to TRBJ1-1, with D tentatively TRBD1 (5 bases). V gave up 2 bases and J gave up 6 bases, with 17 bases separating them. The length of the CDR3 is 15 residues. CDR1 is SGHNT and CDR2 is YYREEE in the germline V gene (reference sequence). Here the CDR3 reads CASSFSHRLGPEAFF. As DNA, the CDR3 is TGTGCCAGCAGCTTTTCCCACAGGCTGGGGCCTGAAGCTTTCTTT. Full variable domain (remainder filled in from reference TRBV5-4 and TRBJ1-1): ETGVTQSPTHLIKTRGQQVTLRCSSQSGHNTVSWYQQALGQGPQFIFQYYREEENGRGNFPPRFSGLQFPNYSSELNVNALELDDSALYLCASSFSHRLGPEAFFGQGTRLTVV.

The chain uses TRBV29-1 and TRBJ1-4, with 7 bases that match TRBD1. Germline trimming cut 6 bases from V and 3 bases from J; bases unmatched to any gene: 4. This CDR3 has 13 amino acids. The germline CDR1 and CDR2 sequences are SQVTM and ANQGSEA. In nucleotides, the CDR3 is TGCAGCGTCTTGACAGGGCCTAATGAAAAACTGTTTTTT. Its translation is CSVLTGPNEKLFF. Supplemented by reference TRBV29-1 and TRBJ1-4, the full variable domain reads SAVISQKPSRDICQRGTSLTIQCQVDSQVTMMFWYRQQPGQSLTLIATANQGSEATYESGFVIDKFPISRPNLTFSTLTVSNMSPEDSSIYLCSVLTGPNEKLFFGSGTQLSVL.

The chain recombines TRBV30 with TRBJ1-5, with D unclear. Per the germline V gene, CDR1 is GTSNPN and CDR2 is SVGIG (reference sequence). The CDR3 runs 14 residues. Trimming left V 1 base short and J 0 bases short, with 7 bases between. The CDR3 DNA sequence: TGTGCCTGGAGTGGGCTGAGTAGCAATCAGCCCCAGCATTTT. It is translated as CAWSGLSSNQPQHF. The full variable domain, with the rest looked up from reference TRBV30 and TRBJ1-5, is SQTIHQWPATLVQPVGSPLSLECTVEGTSNPNLYWYRQAAGRGLQLLFYSVGIGQISSEVPQNLSASRPQDRQFILSSKKLLLSDSGFYLCAWSGLSSNQPQHFGDGTRLSIL.

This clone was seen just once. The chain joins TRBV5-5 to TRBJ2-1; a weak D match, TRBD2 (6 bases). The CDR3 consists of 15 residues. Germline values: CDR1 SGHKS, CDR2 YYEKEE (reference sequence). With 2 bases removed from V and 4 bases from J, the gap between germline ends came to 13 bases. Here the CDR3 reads CASSFVGGAYNEQFF. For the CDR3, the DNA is TGTGCCAGCAGCTTCGTGGGAGGTGCGTACAATGAGCAGTTCTTC.

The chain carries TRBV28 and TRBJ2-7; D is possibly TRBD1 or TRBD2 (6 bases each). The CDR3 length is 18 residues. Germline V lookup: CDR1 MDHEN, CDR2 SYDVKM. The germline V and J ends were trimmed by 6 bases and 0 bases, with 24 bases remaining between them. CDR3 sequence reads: CASSLGGPISLISYEQYF. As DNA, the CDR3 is TGTGCCAGCAGCCTAGGGGGGCCTATCTCCCTTATCTCCTACGAGCAGTACTTC.

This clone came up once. The CDR3 DNA reads as TGTGCCAGCAGCGGAGCTTTGTGGTTCTTC. The encoded protein is CASSGALWFF. J is TRBJ2-1 and V is TRBV28; no clear D gene. This CDR3 is built from 10 residues. CDR1 is MDHEN and CDR2 is SYDVKM in the germline V gene. V was pared by 6 bases and J by 15 bases, with 12 bases between.

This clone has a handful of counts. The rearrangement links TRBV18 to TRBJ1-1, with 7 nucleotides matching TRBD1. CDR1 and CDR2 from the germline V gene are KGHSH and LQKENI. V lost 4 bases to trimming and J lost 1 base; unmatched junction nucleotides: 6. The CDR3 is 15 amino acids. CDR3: CASSQLTGKNTEAFF. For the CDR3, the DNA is TGTGCCAGCTCACAACTGACAGGGAAGAACACTGAAGCTTTCTTT.

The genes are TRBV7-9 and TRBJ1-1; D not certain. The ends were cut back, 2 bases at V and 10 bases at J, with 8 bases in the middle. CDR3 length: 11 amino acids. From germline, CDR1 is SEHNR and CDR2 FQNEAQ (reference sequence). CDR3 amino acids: CASSLRPRAFF. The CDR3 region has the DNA TGTGCCAGCAGCTTAAGGCCTCGAGCTTTCTTT.

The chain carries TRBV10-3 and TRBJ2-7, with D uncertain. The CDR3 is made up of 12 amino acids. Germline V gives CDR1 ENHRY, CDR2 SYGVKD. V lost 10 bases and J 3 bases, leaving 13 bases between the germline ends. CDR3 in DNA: TGTGCCACCCGAGCCACAGACTACGAGCAGTACTTC. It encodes CATRATDYEQYF.

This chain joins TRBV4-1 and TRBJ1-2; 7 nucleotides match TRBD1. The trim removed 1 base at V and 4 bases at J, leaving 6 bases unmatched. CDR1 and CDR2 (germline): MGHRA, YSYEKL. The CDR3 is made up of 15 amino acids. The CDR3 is CASSQGQGPSYGYTF. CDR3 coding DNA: TGCGCCAGCAGCCAAGGACAGGGTCCTAGCTATGGCTACACCTTC.

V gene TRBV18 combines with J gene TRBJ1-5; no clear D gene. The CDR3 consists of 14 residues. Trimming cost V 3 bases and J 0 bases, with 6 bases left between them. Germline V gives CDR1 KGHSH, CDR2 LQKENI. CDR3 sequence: CASSPRDSNQPQHF. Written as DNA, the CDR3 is TGTGCCAGCTCACCTAGGGATAGCAATCAGCCCCAGCATTTT. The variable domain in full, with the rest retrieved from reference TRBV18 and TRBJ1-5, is NAGVMQNPRHLVRRRGQEARLRCSPMKGHSHVYWYRQLPEEGLKFMVYLQKENIIDESGMPKERFSAEFPKEGPSILRIQQVVRGDSAAYFCASSPRDSNQPQHFGDGTRLSIL.

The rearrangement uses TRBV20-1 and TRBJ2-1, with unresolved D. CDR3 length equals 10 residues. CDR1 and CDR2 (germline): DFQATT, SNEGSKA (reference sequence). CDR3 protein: CSPSTNEQFF. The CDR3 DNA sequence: TGCAGCCCATCCACCAATGAGCAGTTCTTC.

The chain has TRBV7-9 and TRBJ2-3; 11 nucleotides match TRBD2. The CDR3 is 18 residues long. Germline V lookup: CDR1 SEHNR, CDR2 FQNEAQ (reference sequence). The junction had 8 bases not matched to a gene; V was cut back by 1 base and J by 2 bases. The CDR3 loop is CASSLVLGTSGLTDTQYF. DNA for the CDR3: TGTGCCAGCAGCTTAGTTTTGGGGACTAGCGGCCTCACAGATACGCAGTATTTT.

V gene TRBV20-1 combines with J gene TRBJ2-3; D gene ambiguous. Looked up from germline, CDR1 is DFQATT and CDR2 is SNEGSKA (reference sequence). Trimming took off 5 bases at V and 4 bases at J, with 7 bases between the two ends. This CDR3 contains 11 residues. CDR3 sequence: CSAAAPDTQYF. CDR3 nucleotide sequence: TGCAGTGCTGCCGCCCCAGATACGCAGTATTTT.

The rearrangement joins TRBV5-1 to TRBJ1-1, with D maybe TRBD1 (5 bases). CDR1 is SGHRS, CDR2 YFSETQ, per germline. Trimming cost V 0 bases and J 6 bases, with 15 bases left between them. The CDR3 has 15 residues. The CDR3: CASSLVFGGSSEAFF. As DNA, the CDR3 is TGCGCCAGCAGCTTGGTGTTCGGGGGGAGTTCTGAAGCTTTCTTT.

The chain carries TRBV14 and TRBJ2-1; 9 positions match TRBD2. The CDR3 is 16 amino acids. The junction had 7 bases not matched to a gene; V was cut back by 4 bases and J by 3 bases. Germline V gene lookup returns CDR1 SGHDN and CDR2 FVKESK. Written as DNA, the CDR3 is TGTGCCAGCAGCCGACTAGCGGTTAATGACTACAATGAGCAGTTCTTC. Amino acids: CASSRLAVNDYNEQFF.

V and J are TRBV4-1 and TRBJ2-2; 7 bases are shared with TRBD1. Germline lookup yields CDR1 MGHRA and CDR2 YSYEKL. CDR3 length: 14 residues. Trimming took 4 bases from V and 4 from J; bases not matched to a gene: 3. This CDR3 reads CASSRGQITGELFF. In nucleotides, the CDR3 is TGCGCCAGCAGCCGGGGACAGATCACCGGGGAGCTGTTTTTT.

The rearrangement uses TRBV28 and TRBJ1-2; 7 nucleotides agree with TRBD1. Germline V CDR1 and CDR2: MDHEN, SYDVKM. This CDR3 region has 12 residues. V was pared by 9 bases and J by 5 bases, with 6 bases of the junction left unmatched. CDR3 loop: CASGEGAYGYTF. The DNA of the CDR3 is TGTGCCAGTGGGGAGGGGGCGTATGGCTACACCTTC.

This CDR3 reads CASSFSGARYEQYF. Here the CDR3 DNA reads TGTGCCAGCAGTTTCTCAGGGGCTCGGTACGAGCAGTACTTC. The genes are TRBV27 and TRBJ2-5, with D perhaps matching TRBD1 (6 bases). Judging by the DNA end, TRBJ2-7 fits better; the J call may be wrong. This CDR3 is 14 amino acids long. Germline V gives CDR1 MNHEY, CDR2 SMNVEV (reference sequence).

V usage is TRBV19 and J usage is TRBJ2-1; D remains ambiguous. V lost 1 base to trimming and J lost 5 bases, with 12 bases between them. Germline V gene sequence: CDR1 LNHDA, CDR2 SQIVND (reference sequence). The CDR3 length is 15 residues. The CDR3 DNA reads TGTGCCAGTAGTATAGGCCCGGACGAGAACAATGAGCAGTTCTTC. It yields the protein CASSIGPDENNEQFF.

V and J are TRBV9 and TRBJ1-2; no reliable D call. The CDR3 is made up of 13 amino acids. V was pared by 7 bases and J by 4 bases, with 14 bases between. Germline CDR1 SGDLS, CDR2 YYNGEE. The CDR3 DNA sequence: TGTGCCAGCCCCACTGCACCTCCCTATGGCTACACCTTC. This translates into CASPTAPPYGYTF.

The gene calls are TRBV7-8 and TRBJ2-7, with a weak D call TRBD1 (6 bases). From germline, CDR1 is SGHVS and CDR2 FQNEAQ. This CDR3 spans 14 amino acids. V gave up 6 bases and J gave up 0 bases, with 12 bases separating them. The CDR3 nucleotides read TGTGCCAGCAGACAATGGGGACACTCCTACGAGCAGTACTTC. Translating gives CASRQWGHSYEQYF.

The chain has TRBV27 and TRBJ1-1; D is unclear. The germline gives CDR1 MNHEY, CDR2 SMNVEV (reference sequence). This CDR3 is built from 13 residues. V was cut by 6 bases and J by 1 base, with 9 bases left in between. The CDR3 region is CASSLWANTEAFF. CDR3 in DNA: TGTGCCAGCAGCCTGTGGGCGAACACTGAAGCTTTCTTT.

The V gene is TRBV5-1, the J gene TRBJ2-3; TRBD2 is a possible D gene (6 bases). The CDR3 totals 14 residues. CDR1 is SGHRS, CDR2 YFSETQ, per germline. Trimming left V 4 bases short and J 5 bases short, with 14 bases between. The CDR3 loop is CASSARELRDTQYF. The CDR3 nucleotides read TGCGCCAGCAGCGCTCGGGAGTTGAGAGATACGCAGTATTTT.

CDR3: CASSFGTGINYGYTF. CDR3 nucleotides: TGTGCCAGCAGTTTCGGGACAGGGATAAACTATGGCTACACCTTC. The chain links TRBV28 to TRBJ1-2; 9 nucleotides match TRBD1. Unmatched junction bases numbered 4, after V lost 3 bases and J lost 2 bases. The germline CDR1 and CDR2 sequences are MDHEN and SYDVKM. The CDR3 totals 15 residues.

CDR3 DNA: TGTGCCAGCAGCCGGGACAGGGGAGAGACCCAGTACTTC. The encoded protein is CASSRDRGETQYF. This sequence joins TRBV5-8 and TRBJ2-5; TRBD1 matches 10 bases. Germline lookup yields CDR1 SGHTS and CDR2 YDEGEE. V was pared by 4 bases and J by 4 bases, with 1 base of the junction left unmatched. There are 13 residues in the CDR3.

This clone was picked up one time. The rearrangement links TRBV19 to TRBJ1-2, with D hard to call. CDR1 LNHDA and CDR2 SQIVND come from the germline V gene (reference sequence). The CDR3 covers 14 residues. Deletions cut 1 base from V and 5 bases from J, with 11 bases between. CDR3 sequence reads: CASSIGTVDYGYTF. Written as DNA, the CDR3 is TGTGCCAGTAGTATAGGGACGGTCGATTATGGCTACACCTTC.

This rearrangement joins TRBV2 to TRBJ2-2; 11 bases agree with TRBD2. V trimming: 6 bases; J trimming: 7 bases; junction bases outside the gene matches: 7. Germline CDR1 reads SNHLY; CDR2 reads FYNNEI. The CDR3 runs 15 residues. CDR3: CASRGTGTSGGELFF. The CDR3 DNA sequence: TGTGCCAGCAGAGGGACCGGGACTAGCGGCGGGGAGCTGTTTTTT.

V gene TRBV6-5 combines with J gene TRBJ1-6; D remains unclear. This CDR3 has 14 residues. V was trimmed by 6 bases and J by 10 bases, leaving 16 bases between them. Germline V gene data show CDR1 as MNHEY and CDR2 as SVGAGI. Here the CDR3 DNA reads TGTGCCAGCAGCCAGCATAGGACGGAGTCACCCCTCCACTTT. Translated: CASSQHRTESPLHF.

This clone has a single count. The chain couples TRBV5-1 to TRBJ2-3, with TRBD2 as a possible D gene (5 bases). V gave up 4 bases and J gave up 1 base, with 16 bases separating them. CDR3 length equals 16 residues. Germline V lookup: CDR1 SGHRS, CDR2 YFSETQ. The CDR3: CASSLLPEAGTDTQYF. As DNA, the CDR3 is TGCGCCAGCAGCCTCCTACCGGAGGCGGGCACAGATACGCAGTATTTT. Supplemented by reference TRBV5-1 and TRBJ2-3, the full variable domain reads KAGVTQTPRYLIKTRGQQVTLSCSPISGHRSVSWYQQTPGQGLQFLFEYFSETQRNKGNFPGRFSGRQFSNSRSEMNVSTLELGDSALYLCASSLLPEAGTDTQYFGPGTRLTVL.